The 22 T cell receptor beta chains presented below share a single source sample, sequenced in a study of cytomegalovirus exposure and HLA in healthy donors. Primers included in the PCR were 60 Vbeta and 13 Jbeta primers. TCRdb's table, derived via immunoSEQ multiplex PCR, lists solely in-frame clones and lacks some. The sample carries around 110,000 clones, around 61% recorded once. The sequencing input was PBMCs. These receptors came from a woman under 40 in good health and CMV-seronegative.

The table lists this clone with a few counts. The rearrangement uses TRBV6-1 and TRBJ2-7; 9 nucleotides align to TRBD2. Trimming removed 3 bases from V and 3 bases from J; junction bases left unmatched: 15. The CDR3 spans 18 residues. The germline gives CDR1 MNHNS, CDR2 SASEGT. The CDR3 is CASSDLMVREGLGYEQYF. Written as DNA, the CDR3 is TGTGCCAGCAGTGATCTGATGGTGCGGGAGGGATTGGGCTACGAGCAGTACTTC.

This clone was observed a handful of times. The V gene is TRBV23-1, the J gene TRBJ2-7, with D perhaps matching TRBD1 (6 bases). TRBV23-1 is assigned to the ORF class and has an uncertain function. The V end lost 2 bases, the J end lost 3 bases, and 17 bases lay between the germline ends. This CDR3 has 16 amino acids. CDR3 DNA: TGCGCCAGCAGTCAAATCCCCTCAGGGGCAAACTACGAGCAGTACTTC. Translation: CASSQIPSGANYEQYF.

There are a few counts of this clone. J is TRBJ1-2 and V is TRBV19, with D tentatively TRBD1 (6 bases). The germline V gene has CDR1 LNHDA and CDR2 SQIVND (reference sequence). The CDR3 covers 15 residues. Trimming cost V 5 bases and J 4 bases, with 17 bases left between them. CDR3 region: CASSPDGGRGYGYTF. Written as DNA, the CDR3 is TGTGCCAGTAGTCCCGACGGGGGGCGAGGCTATGGCTACACCTTC.

This sequence joins TRBV28 and TRBJ1-2; weak D call: TRBD1 (5 bases). Germline CDR1 and CDR2: MDHEN and SYDVKM. V lost 5 bases and J lost 11, with 9 bases in between. There are 10 residues in the CDR3. The CDR3 region has the DNA TGTGCCAGCAGTCACAGGATTTACACCTTC. Translating gives CASSHRIYTF.

J is TRBJ1-6 and V is TRBV19, with 10 bases identical to TRBD1. V trimming: 4 bases; J trimming: 7 bases; junction bases outside the gene matches: 1. CDR1 and CDR2 from the germline V gene are LNHDA and SQIVND (reference sequence). The CDR3 contains 14 residues. CDR3 nucleotides: TGTGCCAGTAGTACGACAGGGGGCAATTCACCCCTCCACTTT. Its protein product is CASSTTGGNSPLHF.

This clone was observed once. The rearrangement uses TRBV19 and TRBJ1-1, with 7 bases aligning to TRBD1. The V segment lost 4 bases and the J segment 1 base; nucleotides outside the gene matches: 6. This CDR3 comprises 15 residues. Germline V gene data show CDR1 as LNHDA and CDR2 as SQIVND (reference sequence). The CDR3, as DNA: TGTGCCAGTAGTACACACAGGGGAGGGAACACTGAAGCTTTCTTT. As protein: CASSTHRGGNTEAFF.

The gene calls are TRBV7-9 and TRBJ1-5; D gene uncertain. In germline, CDR1 is SEHNR, CDR2 FQNEAQ (reference sequence). V lost 0 bases and J lost 0, with 6 bases in between. The CDR3 totals 15 residues. The CDR3 spells CASSLASSSNQPQHF. CDR3 nucleotides: TGTGCCAGCAGCTTAGCGAGCTCTAGCAATCAGCCCCAGCATTTT.

This chain links TRBV7-2 with TRBJ1-1; 10 bases are shared with TRBD1. The germline gives CDR1 SGHTA, CDR2 FQGNSA. V shed 1 base and J 8 bases; nucleotides not matched to a gene: 10. This CDR3 comprises 16 residues. CDR3 bases: TGTGCCAGCAGCTTAGTAACTGGGACAGGGGCGGTCGAAGCTTTCTTT. Protein sequence: CASSLVTGTGAVEAFF.

This clone was found a few times. The chain links TRBV19 to TRBJ1-5; 10 bases match TRBD1. The CDR3 is 15 amino acids. Germline CDR1 is LNHDA and CDR2 is SQIVND (reference sequence). The ends lost 4 bases at V and 6 bases at J; junction bases unmatched: 6. CDR3 sequence reads: CASSTGQGWTQPQHF. CDR3 coding DNA: TGTGCCAGTAGTACGGGACAGGGGTGGACTCAGCCCCAGCATTTT.

The CDR3 nucleotides read TGTGCCAGCAGCTTAGCGCTACGGGGCGAGCAGTACTTC. Translation gives CASSLALRGEQYF. The chain joins TRBV7-2 to TRBJ2-7; TRBD2 is a possible D gene (5 bases). This CDR3 has 13 residues. The germline CDR1 and CDR2 sequences are SGHTA and FQGNSA. The ends were cut back, 0 bases at V and 6 bases at J, with 9 bases in the middle.

The chain combines TRBV7-3 with TRBJ1-6, with D tentatively TRBD1 (5 bases). Trimming took off 0 bases at V and 9 bases at J, with 9 bases between the two ends. CDR1 is SGHTA, CDR2 FQGTGA, per germline. There are 14 residues in the CDR3. CDR3 amino acids: CASSLTQGSSPLHF. Here the CDR3 DNA reads TGTGCCAGCAGCTTAACCCAGGGCTCTTCACCCCTCCACTTT. The variable domain in full, with the rest retrieved from reference TRBV7-3 and TRBJ1-6, is GAGVSQTPSNKVTEKGKYVELRCDPISGHTALYWYRQSLGQGPEFLIYFQGTGAADDSGLPNDRFFAVRPEGSVSTLKIQRTERGDSAVYLCASSLTQGSSPLHFGNGTRLTVT.

This chain joins TRBV7-6 and TRBJ1-2; a possible D gene is TRBD1 (5 bases). The germline gives CDR1 SGHVS, CDR2 FNYEAQ. The CDR3 runs to 14 residues. Trimming took off 5 bases at V and 7 bases at J, with 17 bases between the two ends. The CDR3 sequence: CASSVQAGIFGYTF. In DNA, the CDR3 is TGTGCCAGCAGCGTACAAGCAGGGATCTTTGGCTACACCTTC.

This chain links TRBV4-2 with TRBJ2-3, with TRBD2 matching 14 bases. The CDR3 is made up of 16 amino acids. With 3 bases clipped from V and 7 bases from J, the junction kept 6 bases outside the gene matches. Germline V gives CDR1 LGHNA, CDR2 YNFKEQ. The CDR3 sequence: CASSQGLAGVTHTQYF. The CDR3 DNA reads as TGTGCCAGCAGCCAGGGACTAGCGGGGGTCACGCATACGCAGTATTTT.

The chain is built from TRBV28 and TRBJ2-3, with TRBD1 identical over 9 bases. The junction had 10 bases not matched to a gene; V was cut back by 6 bases and J by 3 bases. From germline, CDR1 is MDHEN and CDR2 SYDVKM. The CDR3 has 16 residues. The CDR3 sequence: CASRLSGQGVTDTQYF. The CDR3 bases are TGTGCCAGCAGGCTATCGGGACAGGGAGTTACAGATACGCAGTATTTT. Variable domain in full (rest from reference TRBV28 and TRBJ2-3): DVKVTQSSRYLVKRTGEKVFLECVQDMDHENMFWYRQDPGLGLRLIYFSYDVKMKEKGDIPEGYSVSREKKERFSLILESASTNQTSMYLCASRLSGQGVTDTQYFGPGTRLTVL.

The chain joins TRBV27 to TRBJ1-5; D may be TRBD1 (5 bases). The CDR3 totals 15 residues. The V end was cut by 6 bases, the J end by 0 bases, with 12 bases between. Per the germline V gene, CDR1 is MNHEY and CDR2 is SMNVEV (reference sequence). The CDR3 reads CASRAWGVSNQPQHF. The CDR3, as DNA: TGTGCCAGCAGGGCCTGGGGGGTTAGCAATCAGCCCCAGCATTTT.

This clone was seen more than once but under ten times. The CDR3 coding sequence is TGCGCCAGCAGCCCCACGTTAGCGGGAGATTCAGATACGCAGTATTTT. Translation: CASSPTLAGDSDTQYF. The rearrangement joins TRBV5-1 to TRBJ2-3; 9 nucleotides line up with TRBD2. Germline loops: CDR1 SGHRS, CDR2 YFSETQ. Trimming cost V 4 bases and J 4 bases; bases outside gene matches: 10. The CDR3 runs 16 residues.

The chain couples TRBV6-5 to TRBJ2-7; 8 positions match TRBD2. The CDR3 totals 14 residues. The V segment lost 5 bases and the J segment 2 bases; nucleotides outside the gene matches: 5. The germline V gene encodes CDR1 MNHEY and CDR2 SVGAGI. The DNA for the CDR3 is TGTGCCAGCAGTGTGACTAGCGTGCCCTACGAGCAGTACTTC. It is translated as CASSVTSVPYEQYF.

The chain couples TRBV9 to TRBJ1-2; D possibly corresponds to TRBD1 (6 bases). The V and J ends lost 3 bases and 1 base respectively, with 10 bases between them. This CDR3 is 14 amino acids long. Germline CDR1 SGDLS, CDR2 YYNGEE. The CDR3 DNA reads as TGTGCCAGCAGCGGACAGGTTTTTAACTATGGCTACACCTTC. Translation gives CASSGQVFNYGYTF.

The chain links TRBV2 to TRBJ1-1, with 7 bases matching TRBD1. The CDR3 runs 13 residues. Germline assignment: CDR1 SNHLY and CDR2 FYNNEI. Germline trimming cut 6 bases from V and 7 bases from J; bases unmatched to any gene: 8. DNA for the CDR3: TGTGCCAGCAGGGCAGGGGGTTGGGGTGAAGCTTTCTTT. It is translated as CASRAGGWGEAFF.

V is TRBV27 and J is TRBJ2-1; TRBD2 is a possible D gene (5 bases). This CDR3 has 13 residues. The V and J ends lost 4 bases and 7 bases respectively, with 11 bases between them. The germline V gene has CDR1 MNHEY and CDR2 SMNVEV (reference sequence). The CDR3 sequence: CASSSIRENEQFF. The CDR3 bases are TGTGCCAGCAGTTCCATAAGGGAGAATGAGCAGTTCTTC.

The chain uses TRBV5-1 and TRBJ2-5, with 9 bases that match TRBD2. Germline V lookup: CDR1 SGHRS, CDR2 YFSETQ. V lost 0 bases, J lost 4 bases, and 4 bases stayed unmatched. This CDR3 is built from 15 residues. In DNA, the CDR3 is TGCGCCAGCAGCTTGGGGATAGCGGGAGTAGAGACCCAGTACTTC. This gives the protein CASSLGIAGVETQYF. The complete variable domain, with remaining parts taken from reference TRBV5-1 and TRBJ2-5, reads KAGVTQTPRYLIKTRGQQVTLSCSPISGHRSVSWYQQTPGQGLQFLFEYFSETQRNKGNFPGRFSGRQFSNSRSEMNVSTLELGDSALYLCASSLGIAGVETQYFGPGTRLLVL.

V is TRBV2 and J is TRBJ1-5; tentative D call: TRBD1 (6 bases). CDR1 and CDR2 from the germline V gene are SNHLY and FYNNEI. This CDR3 contains 15 residues. V lost 6 bases, J lost 0 bases, and 12 bases lay in between. CDR3 in amino acids: CASRETGGSNQPQHF. The DNA for the CDR3 is TGTGCCAGCAGAGAGACAGGAGGTAGCAATCAGCCCCAGCATTTT. The whole variable domain, remainder taken from reference TRBV2 and TRBJ1-5, is EPEVTQTPSHQVTQMGQEVILRCVPISNHLYFYWYRQILGQKVEFLVSFYNNEISEKSEIFDDQFSVERPDGSNFTLKIRSTKLEDSAMYFCASRETGGSNQPQHFGDGTRLSIL.